This entry describes one T cell receptor (beta chain). Libraries were prepared by immunoSEQ multiplex PCR; TCRdb keeps only in-frame clonotypes and omits some of them. The top ten clones hold approximately 2% of a sample with 60,000 to 85,000 clones, 88% of them seen once. The data stem from a study of blood T cell repertoires in COVID-19. V was shortened by 1 base and J by 7 bases, with 11 bases between the two germline ends. There are 14 residues in the CDR3. Sequenced input: peripheral blood. The chain uses TRBV23-1 and TRBJ1-5, with D hard to call. TRBV23-1 is reported as an ORF; its role is uncertain. This TCR was recovered from a woman of 80 years or more with active or convalescent COVID-19. Here the CDR3 DNA reads TGCGCCAGCAGTCAATATCGGGTAAGACAGCCCCAGCATTTT. Its protein is CASSQYRVRQPQHF.